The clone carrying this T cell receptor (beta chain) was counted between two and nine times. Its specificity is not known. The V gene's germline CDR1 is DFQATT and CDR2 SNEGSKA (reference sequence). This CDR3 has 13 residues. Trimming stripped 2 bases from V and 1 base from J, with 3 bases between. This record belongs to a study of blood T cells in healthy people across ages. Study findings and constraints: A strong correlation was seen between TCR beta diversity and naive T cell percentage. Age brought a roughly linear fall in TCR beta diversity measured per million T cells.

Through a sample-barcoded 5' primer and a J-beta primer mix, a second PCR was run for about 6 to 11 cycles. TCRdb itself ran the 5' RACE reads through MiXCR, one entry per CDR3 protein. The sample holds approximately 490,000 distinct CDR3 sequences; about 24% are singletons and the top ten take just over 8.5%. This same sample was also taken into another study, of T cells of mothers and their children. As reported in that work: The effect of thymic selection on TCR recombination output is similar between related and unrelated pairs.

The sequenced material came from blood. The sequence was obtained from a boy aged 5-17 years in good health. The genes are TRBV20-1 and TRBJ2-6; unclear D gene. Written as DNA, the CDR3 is TGCAGTGCTAGAAGGTCTGGGGCCAACGTCCTGACTTTC. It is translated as CSARRSGANVLTF.